In its sample, the clone carrying this T cell receptor beta chain was seen many times. Its antigen is unidentified. For Graves' hyperthyroidism to be stable, ophthalmopathy could not progress within 18 months. The data belong to a study of T cells in Graves' hyperthyroidism and ophthalmopathy. Regarding the study as a whole: Median prediction lead before ophthalmopathy onset was 6.5 months with the model.

TCR beta CDR3 sequences were amplified from RNA transcripts. Researchers ran a first-round RT-PCR on the TCR CDR3 using the HTBI primer set. TCRdb ran MiXCR on the multiplex PCR reads and lists one entry per CDR3 protein. The sample lists approximately 520,000 distinct CDR3 sequences, roughly 20% occurring once. The specimen sequenced was blood. The sequence was collected from a young man with Graves' hyperthyroidism.

The CDR3 spells CASSYGSVSEQYF. The CDR3 DNA sequence: TGTGCCAGCAGTTATGGGTCGGTCAGCGAGCAGTACTTC. V is TRBV6-5 and J is TRBJ2-7; D remains unclear. This CDR3 is 13 amino acids long. Trimming took 3 bases from V and 6 from J, leaving 12 bases between them. Per the germline V gene, CDR1 is MNHEY and CDR2 is SVGAGI.